A single sample is the source of the 4 T cell receptor beta chains below, sequenced in a study of blood T cell repertoires in COVID-19. Here immunoSEQ multiplex PCR was the method, and the copy in TCRdb shows in-frame clones only, minus some. This table holds approximately 200,000 clones, around 88% found once. The sequencing sample was made of peripheral blood. These receptors originate from a woman aged 25 to 45 with acute or convalescent COVID-19.

V gene TRBV7-6 combines with J gene TRBJ2-2, with D possibly TRBD2 on 7 matching bases. V dropped 2 bases and J dropped 5 bases, with 15 bases sitting between them. Germline assignment: CDR1 SGHVS and CDR2 FNYEAQ. The CDR3 contains 16 residues. In nucleotides, the CDR3 is TGTGCCAGCAGCTTACCCGGAGGGGGGGCGACCGGGGAGCTGTTTTTT. Residues: CASSLPGGGATGELFF.

The rearrangement joins TRBV5-1 to TRBJ2-2; D is perhaps TRBD2 (5 bases). The germline V gene encodes CDR1 SGHRS and CDR2 YFSETQ. Between the trimmed V and J ends, which lost 0 bases and 4 bases, there was a span of 13 bases. The CDR3 is 16 residues long. For the CDR3, the DNA is TGCGCCAGCAGCTTGGACCCGGGGTTGGGCACCGGGGAGCTGTTTTTT. As protein: CASSLDPGLGTGELFF.

This clone was counted a single time. The chain joins TRBV10-3 to TRBJ1-6, with D perhaps matching TRBD1 (5 bases). This CDR3 contains 13 residues. Trimming stripped 4 bases from V and 8 bases from J, with 9 bases between. The germline gives CDR1 ENHRY, CDR2 SYGVKD. As DNA, the CDR3 is TGTGCCATCAGTGCACAGGCGGATTCACCCCTCCACTTT. As protein: CAISAQADSPLHF.

V usage is TRBV7-9 and J usage is TRBJ1-1; 7 bases fit TRBD1. The CDR3 has 15 residues. Germline CDR1 SEHNR, CDR2 FQNEAQ (reference sequence). Trimming at V came to 5 bases and at J to 4 bases, leaving 10 bases not matched to a gene. The CDR3, as DNA: TGTGCCAGCAGCAGCATAAGACAGGGTCTCACTGAAGCTTTCTTT. Its translation: CASSSIRQGLTEAFF.